The 29 T cell receptor beta chains in this list originate from one sample, sequenced in a study of shared clonotypes between healthy human individuals. Only in-frame clones appear in the TCRdb table, and some are missing; sequencing was by immunoSEQ multiplex PCR. Of about 2 million clones in the sample, around 95% were seen once. Material: naive CD4+ T cells sorted from blood. As for subset: CD45RA+ positively selected. The origin of the receptors is a man between 18 and 29 years old in good health.

The genes are TRBV28 and TRBJ1-5; D gene unclear. V lost 5 bases, J lost 3 bases, and 8 bases lay in between. The CDR3 length is 13 residues. Germline CDR1 and CDR2: MDHEN and SYDVKM. CDR3 in DNA: TGTGCCAGCAGTCCGGACTTCAATCAGCCCCAGCATTTT. This gives the protein CASSPDFNQPQHF. The entire variable domain, with the rest obtained from reference TRBV28 and TRBJ1-5, is as follows: DVKVTQSSRYLVKRTGEKVFLECVQDMDHENMFWYRQDPGLGLRLIYFSYDVKMKEKGDIPEGYSVSREKKERFSLILESASTNQTSMYLCASSPDFNQPQHFGDGTRLSIL.

The CDR3 coding sequence is TGCAGTGCTAGAGTAGGTCCGGGAGCTTTCTTT. Translation gives CSARVGPGAFF. V gene TRBV20-1 combines with J gene TRBJ1-1; D ambiguous. Trimming took 1 base from V and 10 from J, leaving 10 bases between them. The CDR3 runs 11 residues. The germline CDR1 and CDR2 sequences are DFQATT and SNEGSKA (reference sequence).

The J gene is TRBJ1-2, the V gene TRBV20-1; D not resolved. The CDR3 is 9 residues long. V lost 3 bases, J lost 6 bases, and 2 bases lay in between. Germline CDR1 reads DFQATT; CDR2 reads SNEGSKA (reference sequence). In DNA form, the CDR3 reads TGCAGTGCTAGTCATGGCTACACCTTC. It yields the protein CSASHGYTF.

The V call is TRBV7-6, the J call TRBJ2-1; 10 bases fit TRBD2. The CDR3 covers 18 residues. Trimming took 2 bases from V and 0 from J; bases not matched to a gene: 7. Per the germline V gene, CDR1 is SGHVS and CDR2 is FNYEAQ. This CDR3 reads CASSLRLAGVSSYNEQFF. Written as DNA, the CDR3 is TGTGCCAGCAGCTTAAGGCTAGCGGGAGTGAGCTCCTACAATGAGCAGTTCTTC.

The rearrangement links TRBV5-1 to TRBJ2-1; no clear D. From germline, CDR1 is SGHRS and CDR2 YFSETQ. The CDR3 consists of 14 residues. With 0 bases removed from V and 5 bases from J, the gap between germline ends came to 9 bases. The CDR3 DNA sequence: TGCGCCAGCAGCTTGGCCCTGGCGGACAATGAGCAGTTCTTC. It is translated as CASSLALADNEQFF.

This chain connects TRBV10-2 to TRBJ1-2, with 8 positions matching TRBD1. The CDR3 length is 14 residues. CDR1 and CDR2 (germline): WSHSY, SAAADI. Trimming removed 4 bases from V and 4 bases from J; junction bases left unmatched: 5. In nucleotides, the CDR3 is TGCGCCAGCAGTGCGTCAGGGGGCTTCTATGGCTACACCTTC. It translates to CASSASGGFYGYTF.

The CDR3 spells CASSKAKNSRQYHYEQYF. Written as DNA, the CDR3 is TGTGCCAGCAGCAAAGCCAAAAACTCAAGACAGTATCACTACGAGCAGTACTTC. The chain is built from TRBV21-1 and TRBJ2-7; the table's TRBD1 call for D was not verified on the DNA. TRBV21-1 is shown as a pseudogene. The CDR3 loop spans 18 amino acids.

About this clone itself: The same CDR3 can be traced to other DNA sequences in this sample. The chain joins TRBV10-3 to TRBJ2-5; 9 bases line up with TRBD2. The trim removed 8 bases at V and 4 bases at J, leaving 5 bases unmatched. The germline V gene has CDR1 ENHRY and CDR2 SYGVKD. CDR3 length: 13 amino acids. This CDR3 reads CAIRGGAGETQYF. DNA for the CDR3: TGTGCCATCCGCGGGGGGGCCGGAGAGACCCAGTACTTC.

V and J are TRBV25-1 and TRBJ2-5; 10 bases fit TRBD2. CDR3 size: 15 residues. Germline V gives CDR1 MGHDK, CDR2 SYGVNS. J was trimmed by 2 bases and V by 6 bases; bases with no gene match: 6. This chain's CDR3 is CASSQSGRAQETQYF. As DNA, the CDR3 is TGTGCCAGCAGCCAGAGCGGGAGGGCTCAAGAGACCCAGTACTTC.

The V call is TRBV9, the J call TRBJ1-2, with D uncertain. V was trimmed by 0 bases and J by 3 bases, leaving 21 bases between them. Looked up from germline, CDR1 is SGDLS and CDR2 is YYNGEE. The CDR3 totals 18 residues. The CDR3 loop is CASSVDGSEAGSHYGYTF. The CDR3 DNA is TGTGCCAGCAGCGTAGATGGATCAGAGGCCGGCTCCCACTATGGCTACACCTTC.

In its sample, this clone was seen a few times. The chain carries TRBV11-2 and TRBJ2-7; 9 positions match TRBD1. Germline V lookup: CDR1 SGHAT, CDR2 FQNNGV. Trimming took 2 bases from V and 1 from J; bases not matched to a gene: 6. This CDR3 is built from 16 residues. The CDR3 loop reads CASSLRVGTGSYEQYF. The CDR3 coding sequence is TGTGCCAGCAGCTTAAGGGTCGGGACAGGGTCCTACGAGCAGTACTTC.

The DNA for the CDR3 is TGTGCCAGCAGTTTAACTACGCCACCCCTCCACTTT. Encoded protein: CASSLTTPPLHF. The chain is built from TRBV28 and TRBJ1-6; no firm D call. Trimming left V 2 bases short and J 11 bases short, with 7 bases between. Germline-derived CDR1 and CDR2 are MDHEN and SYDVKM. The CDR3 has 12 amino acids.

This clone has just one count. This chain joins TRBV9 and TRBJ2-4; D assignment may be TRBD1 or TRBD2 (6 bases each). V was shortened by 0 bases and J by 7 bases, with 11 bases between the two germline ends. CDR1 is SGDLS and CDR2 is YYNGEE in the germline V gene. The CDR3 has 14 residues. The DNA for the CDR3 is TGTGCCAGCAGCGTAGGAACAGGGAGGAACATTCAGTACTTC. Translating it yields CASSVGTGRNIQYF.

The rearrangement uses TRBV11-2 and TRBJ1-3; tentative D call: TRBD1 (6 bases). Germline loops: CDR1 SGHAT, CDR2 FQNNGV. The CDR3 spans 15 residues. Trimming cost V 6 bases and J 2 bases, with 14 bases left between them. The CDR3 is CASRSTGFAGNTIYF. CDR3 DNA sequence: TGTGCCAGCAGATCAACAGGGTTCGCTGGAAACACCATATATTTT.

The V call is TRBV6-6, the J call TRBJ1-6; TRBD1 aligns across 8 bases. The germline V gene has CDR1 MNHNY and CDR2 SVGAGI (reference sequence). The CDR3 totals 15 residues. V shed 8 bases, J shed 5 bases, and the junction held 8 bases outside the gene matches. CDR3 sequence reads: CASRQTGENNSPLHF. The CDR3 bases are TGTGCCAGCCGACAGACAGGGGAGAATAATTCACCCCTCCACTTT.

J is TRBJ2-1 and V is TRBV5-1; 8 bases match TRBD2. Germline V gives CDR1 SGHRS, CDR2 YFSETQ. J was trimmed by 9 bases and V by 2 bases; bases with no gene match: 10. CDR3 length: 15 residues. CDR3 in amino acids: CASSLGVAGSSEQFF. The CDR3 bases are TGCGCCAGCAGCTTAGGAGTAGCGGGATCAAGTGAGCAGTTCTTC.

The V gene is TRBV7-6, the J gene TRBJ2-7, with TRBD1 matching over 9 bases. The CDR3 contains 15 residues. Germline V lookup: CDR1 SGHVS, CDR2 FNYEAQ. V lost 5 bases to trimming and J lost 2 bases; unmatched junction nucleotides: 7. The CDR3 protein is CASSKTGGATYEQYF. The CDR3 DNA reads as TGTGCCAGCAGCAAGACAGGGGGTGCGACCTACGAGCAGTACTTC.

A remark on this clone: The sample carries other DNA sequences with the same CDR3. J is TRBJ2-1 and V is TRBV2, with 8 positions matching TRBD2. This CDR3 comprises 13 residues. After removal of 9 bases from V and 4 bases from J, the junction contained 5 bases not matched to a gene. CDR1 and CDR2 (germline): SNHLY, FYNNEI. Here the CDR3 reads CASSGTVYNEQFF. As DNA, the CDR3 is TGTGCCAGTAGCGGGACGGTATACAATGAGCAGTTCTTC.

The V and J genes are TRBV4-1 and TRBJ1-6, with TRBD1 as a possible D gene (5 bases). Trimming left V 4 bases short and J 0 bases short, with 10 bases between. The V gene's germline CDR1 is MGHRA and CDR2 YSYEKL. The CDR3 runs to 16 residues. The CDR3 sequence: CASSPDSSSYNSPLHF. CDR3 in DNA: TGCGCCAGCAGCCCAGACAGCAGCTCCTATAATTCACCCCTCCACTTT.

The gene calls are TRBV11-2 and TRBJ1-2; D call uncertain. The germline V gene has CDR1 SGHAT and CDR2 FQNNGV. The CDR3 consists of 12 residues. Trimming removed 4 bases at V and 8 bases at J, with 11 bases between. The CDR3 nucleotides read TGTGCCAGCAGCTCACGGTCTGACGGCTACACCTTC. Its translation: CASSSRSDGYTF.

The V gene is TRBV5-1, the J gene TRBJ1-1; D not certain. This CDR3 contains 14 residues. V lost 5 bases, J lost 2 bases, and 13 bases lay in between. Germline assignment: CDR1 SGHRS and CDR2 YFSETQ. In DNA, the CDR3 is TGCGCCAGCAGGCCCACGGCAGGAAACACTGAAGCTTTCTTT. It is translated as CASRPTAGNTEAFF.

The CDR3 DNA is TGTGCCATCAGTGGGGGACTAGCGGGGGATCAAGAGACCCAGTACTTC. Protein: CAISGGLAGDQETQYF. The chain recombines TRBV10-3 with TRBJ2-5; 14 bases are a match to TRBD2. J lost 2 bases, V lost 4 bases, and 3 bases had no gene match. Germline V gene sequence: CDR1 ENHRY, CDR2 SYGVKD. The CDR3 has 16 amino acids.

Regarding this clone: A much larger clone lies a single base off, so this may be a read error. Other DNA sequences within the sample encode an identical CDR3. J is TRBJ1-6 and V is TRBV6-6; 8 nucleotides agree with TRBD1. Germline V gives CDR1 MNHNY, CDR2 SVGAGI (reference sequence). Trimming at V came to 4 bases and at J to 5 bases, leaving 1 base not matched to a gene. The CDR3 runs to 14 residues. This chain's CDR3 is CASSLTGDNSPLHF. CDR3 coding DNA: TGTGCCAGCAGTTTGACAGGGGATAATTCACCCCTCCACTTT.

This chain connects TRBV2 to TRBJ2-1; 12 nucleotides agree with TRBD2. Germline CDR1 reads SNHLY; CDR2 reads FYNNEI. The CDR3 runs to 15 residues. With 4 bases clipped from V and 8 bases from J, the junction kept 6 bases outside the gene matches. Here the CDR3 DNA reads TGTGCCAGCAGTGCATCTAGCGGGGGGGTCTATGAGCAGTTCTTC. Translation gives CASSASSGGVYEQFF.

This chain connects TRBV11-2 to TRBJ1-5; perhaps TRBD1 as D (5 bases). This CDR3 is built from 16 residues. The V end lost 1 base, the J end lost 3 bases, and 13 bases lay between the germline ends. The germline gives CDR1 SGHAT, CDR2 FQNNGV. In DNA, the CDR3 is TGTGCCAGCAGCTTAGGGGCACTGGGGCCCAATCAGCCCCAGCATTTT. It yields the protein CASSLGALGPNQPQHF.

J is TRBJ2-3 and V is TRBV18; D is unresolved. Trimming pared 3 bases from V and 2 bases from J, leaving 6 bases between. The CDR3 covers 13 residues. Looked up from germline, CDR1 is KGHSH and CDR2 is LQKENI. The CDR3 DNA is TGTGCCAGCTCACCCTTCCTCACAGATACGCAGTATTTT. It translates to CASSPFLTDTQYF.

This chain joins TRBV30 and TRBJ2-2; D might be TRBD1 (6 bases). This CDR3 comprises 13 residues. Germline lookup yields CDR1 GTSNPN and CDR2 SVGIG (reference sequence). V gave up 1 base and J gave up 4 bases, with 7 bases separating them. This CDR3 reads CAWSDRVTGELFF. The DNA for the CDR3 is TGTGCCTGGAGTGACAGGGTCACCGGGGAGCTGTTTTTT.

The rearrangement uses TRBV19 and TRBJ1-6; D may be TRBD1 (6 bases). V was pared by 4 bases and J by 6 bases, with 10 bases between. The CDR3 sequence is 14 residues long. Germline CDR1 is LNHDA and CDR2 is SQIVND (reference sequence). The CDR3 DNA follows: TGTGCCAGTAGTACCGGGACACCTAATTCACCCCTCCACTTT. Its protein product is CASSTGTPNSPLHF.

This clone was recorded once. The CDR3 nucleotides read TGCGCCAGCAGCCACCTCTCTCGGGTACAGGGACGAGATACGCAGTATTTT. This encodes CASSHLSRVQGRDTQYF. This chain links TRBV4-1 with TRBJ2-3; D is perhaps TRBD1 (6 bases). The CDR3 totals 17 residues. Germline V gives CDR1 MGHRA, CDR2 YSYEKL. Between the trimmed V and J ends, which lost 3 bases and 5 bases, there was a span of 21 bases.